This paragraph covers one T cell receptor beta chain sequence. The target antigen is unknown. These data belong to a study of somatic mutations in cytotoxic T cells in rheumatoid arthritis. The table came from immunoSEQ multiplex PCR; TCRdb's copy has only in-frame clones and leaves some out. The sample consists of approximately 14,000 clones, about 68% of them appearing once. CD4+ cells and CD8+ cells were each obtained through positive magnetic bead selection, and their purity was assessed by flow cytometry. Per germline, CDR1 SGDLS and CDR2 YYNGEE. V was trimmed by 0 bases and J by 3 bases, leaving 9 bases between them. This CDR3 spans 15 amino acids. Notes on the study in general: Rising age went with increasing CD8+ clonality in rheumatoid arthritis patients; healthy controls showed no such increase. Unidentified antigens were the targets of the expanded CD8+ clones. Reported slight underrepresentation of TRBV07 in rheumatoid arthritis patients was not subjected to multiple-comparison adjustment.

This chain connects TRBV9 to TRBJ1-4, with no clear D. The receptor comes from an adult with rheumatoid arthritis. Material: CD8+ T cells sorted from blood. The CDR3 coding sequence is TGTGCCAGCAGCGTAGCGGGGAGGGCTAATGAAAAACTGTTTTTT. This codes for CASSVAGRANEKLFF.